The T cell receptor (beta chain) described here comes from a study of blood T cell repertoires in COVID-19. Turning to the study itself: COVID-19 samples from acute and convalescent phases originated in the United States, Italy and Spain. Nucleic acid was either cDNA or gDNA, and it came from T cells, B-cell-depleted T cells, or PBMCs.

Germline V gene lookup returns CDR1 SGHDT and CDR2 YYEEEE. The CDR3 covers 15 residues. The germline V and J ends were trimmed by 4 bases and 3 bases, with 16 bases remaining between them. Original processing methods: Nucleated cell number was recorded as an estimate derived from reference gene primer amplification. Assay: immunoSEQ multiplex PCR; the TCRdb copy retains only in-frame clones and omits some. That table is the source of V, J and clone size, and D and trimming were worked out from the DNA. The data hold some 150,000 clones, with roughly nine tenths observed a single time. The clonotype was recovered from a man aged 55 to 70 with acute or convalescent COVID-19. The specimen was peripheral blood. V is TRBV5-6 and J is TRBJ1-1, with D perhaps matching TRBD1 (5 bases). DNA of the CDR3: TGTGCCAGCAGCCACCCGGCGGAGGGGTACACTGAAGCTTTCTTT. As protein: CASSHPAEGYTEAFF.